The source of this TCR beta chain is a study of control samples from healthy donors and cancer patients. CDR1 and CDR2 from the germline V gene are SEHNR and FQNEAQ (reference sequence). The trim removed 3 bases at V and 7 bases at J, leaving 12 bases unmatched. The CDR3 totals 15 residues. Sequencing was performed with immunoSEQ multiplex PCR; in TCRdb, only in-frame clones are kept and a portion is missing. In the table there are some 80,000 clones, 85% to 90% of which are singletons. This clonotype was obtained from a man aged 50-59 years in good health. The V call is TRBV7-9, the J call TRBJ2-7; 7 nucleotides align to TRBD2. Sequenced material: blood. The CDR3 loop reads CASSLLSGSAGEQYF. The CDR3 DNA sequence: TGTGCCAGCAGCTTGCTTAGCGGGTCCGCAGGGGAGCAGTACTTC.